This T cell receptor (beta chain) was sequenced during a study of blood T cell repertoires in COVID-19. Study-wide context: Acute and convalescent COVID-19 samples came from the United States, Italy and Spain. The cDNA or gDNA used as material had been derived from T cells, B-cell-depleted T cells, or PBMCs.

Germline CDR1 and CDR2: LNHDA and SQIVND (reference sequence). Trimming cost V 8 bases and J 2 bases, with 24 bases left between them. The CDR3 runs 17 residues. In the original workflow: The assay estimated nucleated cells by amplifying reference gene primers. Sequenced by immunoSEQ multiplex PCR; TCRdb stores in-frame clones only, minus some. The V and J calls and the clone size are those of that table, but D and trimming were determined from the DNA. This sample has about 320,000 clones, with more than 80% found just once. This sequence originates from a man aged 18 to 29 who had recovered from COVID-19. The chain has TRBV19 and TRBJ2-5; a possible D gene is TRBD2 (6 bases). Sample: peripheral blood. CDR3 in amino acids: CASSHWGEQWSQETQYF. The CDR3 coding sequence is TGTGCCAGTTCTCATTGGGGGGAACAGTGGTCGCAAGAGACCCAGTACTTC.